Included here is one TCR beta chain sequence, with context. Antigen unknown. This record belongs to a study of a mutant IDH1 vaccine in newly diagnosed glioma. The assay was immunoSEQ multiplex PCR, and TCRdb's table has in-frame clones only and misses some. The sample includes 30,000 to 40,000 clones, about 93% seen only once; the top ten take just over 5%. CDR1 ENHRY and CDR2 SYGVKD come from the germline V gene. CDR3 length: 15 residues. Trimming removed 0 bases from V and 3 bases from J, with 12 bases in between. Specified time point: week 47, end of study. The study gave 300 ug of mutant IDH1 20-mer peptide per vaccine dose, with topical imiquimod. Eight vaccine injections were given to patients in weeks 1, 3, 5, 7, 11, 15, 19 and 23.

The specimen comprised PBMCs, sampled from a glioma patient whose treatment included an IDH1 peptide vaccine. The chain joins TRBV10-3 to TRBJ2-7; D is perhaps TRBD1 or TRBD2 (6 bases each). The TCR was taken from a woman in her thirties or forties with glioma. DNA of the CDR3: TGTGCCATCAGTGAGTCGGGGGGCCCCGTCTACGAGCAGTACTTC. Translated: CAISESGGPVYEQYF.